This TCR beta chain was profiled in a study of blood T cell repertoires in COVID-19. Study as a whole: Sample material is recorded as cDNA or gDNA derived from T cells, B-cell-depleted T cells, or PBMCs.

Original methodology: Amplification of reference gene primers provided the estimated nucleated cell counts. Generated by immunoSEQ multiplex PCR, the TCRdb table keeps only in-frame clones and is missing some. V and J calls and clone size are those listed in that table; D and trimming were worked out from the DNA. The data hold approximately 97,000 clones, with 80% to 95% observed a single time. The CDR3 covers 19 residues. Trimming at V came to 3 bases and at J to 7 bases, leaving 20 bases not matched to a gene. Germline CDR1 and CDR2: SEHNR and FQNEAQ (reference sequence). The source is a man in his late teens or twenties with acute or convalescent COVID-19. Sample: peripheral blood. The chain couples TRBV7-9 to TRBJ2-1, with TRBD1 matching over 8 bases. The CDR3 DNA follows: TGTGCCAGCAGCTTCGTTAAGGGACTGTCCCGGGACAGGCTTAATGAGCAGTTCTTC. Encoded protein: CASSFVKGLSRDRLNEQFF.